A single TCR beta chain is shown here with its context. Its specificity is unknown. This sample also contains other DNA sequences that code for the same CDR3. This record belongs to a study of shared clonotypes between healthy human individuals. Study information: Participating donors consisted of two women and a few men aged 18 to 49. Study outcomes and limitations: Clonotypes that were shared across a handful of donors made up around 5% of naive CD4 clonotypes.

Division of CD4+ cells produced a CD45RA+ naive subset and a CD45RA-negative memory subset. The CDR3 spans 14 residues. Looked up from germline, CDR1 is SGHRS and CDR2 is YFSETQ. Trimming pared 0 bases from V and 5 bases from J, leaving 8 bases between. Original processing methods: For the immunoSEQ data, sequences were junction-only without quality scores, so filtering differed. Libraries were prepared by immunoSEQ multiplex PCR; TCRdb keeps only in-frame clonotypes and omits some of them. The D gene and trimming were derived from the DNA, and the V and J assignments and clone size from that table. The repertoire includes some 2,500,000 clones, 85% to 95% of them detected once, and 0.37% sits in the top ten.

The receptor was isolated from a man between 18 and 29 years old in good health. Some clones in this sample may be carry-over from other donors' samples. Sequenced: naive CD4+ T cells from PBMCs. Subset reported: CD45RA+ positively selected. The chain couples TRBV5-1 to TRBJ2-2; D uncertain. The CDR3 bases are TGCGCCAGCAGCTTGGATCGGTTGACCGGGGAGCTGTTTTTT. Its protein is CASSLDRLTGELFF. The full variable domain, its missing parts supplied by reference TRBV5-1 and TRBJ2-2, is KAGVTQTPRYLIKTRGQQVTLSCSPISGHRSVSWYQQTPGQGLQFLFEYFSETQRNKGNFPGRFSGRQFSNSRSEMNVSTLELGDSALYLCASSLDRLTGELFFGEGSRLTVL.